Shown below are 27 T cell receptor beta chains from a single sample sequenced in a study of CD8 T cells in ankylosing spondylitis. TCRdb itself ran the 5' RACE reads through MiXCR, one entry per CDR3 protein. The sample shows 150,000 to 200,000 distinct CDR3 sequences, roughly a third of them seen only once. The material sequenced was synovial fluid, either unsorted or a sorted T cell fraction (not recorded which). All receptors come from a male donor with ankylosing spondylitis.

This CDR3 reads CASSPSVANNSPLHF. CDR3 sequence (DNA): TGTGCCAGCAGTCCCTCCGTGGCCAATAATTCACCCCTCCACTTT. The chain employs TRBV6-1 and TRBJ1-6; D is unclear. V lost 5 bases and J lost 5, with 13 bases in between. The V gene's germline CDR1 is MNHNS and CDR2 SASEGT. The CDR3 is made up of 15 amino acids.

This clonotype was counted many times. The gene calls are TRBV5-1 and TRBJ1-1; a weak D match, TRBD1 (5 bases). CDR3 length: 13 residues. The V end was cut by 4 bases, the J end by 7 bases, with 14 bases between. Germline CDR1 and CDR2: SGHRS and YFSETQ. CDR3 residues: CASSQMGGNEAFF. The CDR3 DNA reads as TGCGCCAGCAGCCAAATGGGGGGGAATGAAGCTTTCTTT.

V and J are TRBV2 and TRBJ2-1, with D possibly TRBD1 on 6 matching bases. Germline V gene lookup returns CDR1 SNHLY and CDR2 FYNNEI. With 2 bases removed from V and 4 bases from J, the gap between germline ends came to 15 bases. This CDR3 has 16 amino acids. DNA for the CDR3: TGTGCCAGCAGTGAACGGGCTAGGGGGTTATACAATGAGCAGTTCTTC. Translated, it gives CASSERARGLYNEQFF.

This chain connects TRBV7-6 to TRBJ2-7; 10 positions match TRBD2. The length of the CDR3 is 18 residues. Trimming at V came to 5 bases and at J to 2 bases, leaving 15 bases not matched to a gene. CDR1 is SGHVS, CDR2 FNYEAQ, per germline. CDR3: CASSPRLAGGNLAYEQYF. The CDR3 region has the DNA TGTGCCAGCAGCCCCCGACTAGCGGGTGGGAATTTGGCCTACGAGCAGTACTTC.

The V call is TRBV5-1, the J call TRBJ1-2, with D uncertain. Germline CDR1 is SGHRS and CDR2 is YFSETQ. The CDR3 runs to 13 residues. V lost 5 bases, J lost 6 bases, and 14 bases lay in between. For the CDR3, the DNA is TGCGCCAGCAGGCCCAGAGAAGAAAATGGCTACACCTTC. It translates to CASRPREENGYTF.

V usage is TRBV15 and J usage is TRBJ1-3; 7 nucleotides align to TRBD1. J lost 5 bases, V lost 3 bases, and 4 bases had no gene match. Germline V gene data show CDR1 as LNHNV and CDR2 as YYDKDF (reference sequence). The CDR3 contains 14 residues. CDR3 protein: CATSRPGQRNTIYF. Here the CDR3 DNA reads TGTGCCACCAGCAGGCCGGGACAGCGAAACACCATATATTTT.

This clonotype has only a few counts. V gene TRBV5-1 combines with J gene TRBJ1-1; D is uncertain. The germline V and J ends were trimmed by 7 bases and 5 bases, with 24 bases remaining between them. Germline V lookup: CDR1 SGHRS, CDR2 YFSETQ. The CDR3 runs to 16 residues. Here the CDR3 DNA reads TGCGCCAGCGGCCCCGGTTTTGTTCTCCCCGGAACTGAAGCTTTCTTT. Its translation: CASGPGFVLPGTEAFF.

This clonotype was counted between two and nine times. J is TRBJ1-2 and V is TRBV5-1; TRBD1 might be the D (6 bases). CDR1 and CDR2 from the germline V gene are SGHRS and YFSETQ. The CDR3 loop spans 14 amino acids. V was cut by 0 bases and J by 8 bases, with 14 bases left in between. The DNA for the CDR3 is TGCGCCAGCAGCTTGGGGAGGCAGGGGAACGGCTACACCTTC. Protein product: CASSLGRQGNGYTF.

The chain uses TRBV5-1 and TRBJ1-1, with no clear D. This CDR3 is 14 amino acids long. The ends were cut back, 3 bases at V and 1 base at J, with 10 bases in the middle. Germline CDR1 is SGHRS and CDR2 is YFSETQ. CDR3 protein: CASSSRTTNTEAFF. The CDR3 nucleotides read TGCGCCAGCAGCTCACGGACGACGAACACTGAAGCTTTCTTT.

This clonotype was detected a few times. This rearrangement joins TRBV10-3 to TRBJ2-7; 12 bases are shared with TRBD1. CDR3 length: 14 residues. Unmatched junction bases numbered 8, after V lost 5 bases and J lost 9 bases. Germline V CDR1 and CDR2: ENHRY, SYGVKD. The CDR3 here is CAISSGQGASWQYF. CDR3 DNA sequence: TGTGCCATCAGTTCGGGACAGGGGGCAAGTTGGCAGTACTTC.

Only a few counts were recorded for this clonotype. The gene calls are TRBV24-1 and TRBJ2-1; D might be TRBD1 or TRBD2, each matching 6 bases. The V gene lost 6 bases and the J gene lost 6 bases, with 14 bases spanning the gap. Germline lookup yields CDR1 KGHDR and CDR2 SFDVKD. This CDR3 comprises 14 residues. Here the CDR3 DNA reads TGTGCCACCAGTCTCCCGGGGGCGCGCAATGAGCAGTTCTTC. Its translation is CATSLPGARNEQFF.

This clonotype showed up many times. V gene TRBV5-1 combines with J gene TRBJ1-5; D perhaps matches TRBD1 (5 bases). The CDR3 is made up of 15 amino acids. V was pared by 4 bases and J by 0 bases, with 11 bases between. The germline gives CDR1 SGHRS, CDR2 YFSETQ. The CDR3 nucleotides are TGCGCCAGCAGCCAAGGGGAGTTTAGCAATCAGCCCCAGCATTTT. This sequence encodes CASSQGEFSNQPQHF.

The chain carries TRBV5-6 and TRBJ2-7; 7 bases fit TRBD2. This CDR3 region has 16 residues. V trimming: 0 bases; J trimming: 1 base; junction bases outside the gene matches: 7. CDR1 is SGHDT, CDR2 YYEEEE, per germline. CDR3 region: CASSLEGAGWSYEQYF. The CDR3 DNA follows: TGTGCCAGCAGCTTGGAGGGAGCGGGATGGTCCTACGAGCAGTACTTC.

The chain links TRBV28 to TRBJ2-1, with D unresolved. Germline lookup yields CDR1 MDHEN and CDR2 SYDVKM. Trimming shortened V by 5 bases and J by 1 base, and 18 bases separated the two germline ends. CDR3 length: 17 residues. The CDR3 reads CASSTADWPLSYNEQFF. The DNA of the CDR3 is TGTGCCAGCAGTACCGCCGACTGGCCCCTGTCCTACAATGAGCAGTTCTTC.

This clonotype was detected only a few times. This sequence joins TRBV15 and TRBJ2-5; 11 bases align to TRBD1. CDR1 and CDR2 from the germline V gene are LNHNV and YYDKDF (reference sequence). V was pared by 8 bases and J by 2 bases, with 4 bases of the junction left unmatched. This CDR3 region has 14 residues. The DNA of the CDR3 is TGTGCCACCGCCCGGGACAGGGGGCAAGAGACCCAGTACTTC. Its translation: CATARDRGQETQYF. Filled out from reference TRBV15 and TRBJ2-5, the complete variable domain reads DAMVIQNPRYQVTQFGKPVTLSCSQTLNHNVMYWYQQKSSQAPKLLFHYYDKDFNNEADTPDNFQSRRPNTSFCFLDIRSPGLGDTAMYLCATARDRGQETQYFGPGTRLLVL.

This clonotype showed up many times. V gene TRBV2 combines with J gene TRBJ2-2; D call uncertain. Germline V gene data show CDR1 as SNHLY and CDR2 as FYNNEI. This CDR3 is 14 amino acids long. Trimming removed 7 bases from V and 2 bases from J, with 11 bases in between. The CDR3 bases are TGTGCCAGCATGGGAAGGGTAAACACCGGGGAGCTGTTTTTT. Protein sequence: CASMGRVNTGELFF.

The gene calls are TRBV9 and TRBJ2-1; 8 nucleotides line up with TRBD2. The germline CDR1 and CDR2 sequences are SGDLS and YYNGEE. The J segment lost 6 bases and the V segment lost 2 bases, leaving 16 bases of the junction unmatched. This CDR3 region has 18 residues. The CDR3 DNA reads TGTGCCAGCAGCGTCTCCTTATCGGGGACTAGAGTTTCCAATGAGCAGTTCTTC. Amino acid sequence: CASSVSLSGTRVSNEQFF.

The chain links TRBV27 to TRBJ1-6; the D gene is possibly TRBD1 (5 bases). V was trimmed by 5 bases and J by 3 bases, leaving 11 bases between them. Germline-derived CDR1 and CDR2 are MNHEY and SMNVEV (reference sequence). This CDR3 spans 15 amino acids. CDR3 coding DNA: TGTGCCAGCAGTCCCAGGGCCCACTATAATTCACCCCTCCACTTT. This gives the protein CASSPRAHYNSPLHF.

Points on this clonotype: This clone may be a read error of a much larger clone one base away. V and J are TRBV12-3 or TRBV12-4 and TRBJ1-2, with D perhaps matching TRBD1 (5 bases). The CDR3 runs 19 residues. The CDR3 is CARSAYVARTGGGNYGYTF. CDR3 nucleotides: TGTGCCCGCAGTGCTTACGTAGCGCGGACCGGGGGGGGAAACTATGGCTACACCTTC.

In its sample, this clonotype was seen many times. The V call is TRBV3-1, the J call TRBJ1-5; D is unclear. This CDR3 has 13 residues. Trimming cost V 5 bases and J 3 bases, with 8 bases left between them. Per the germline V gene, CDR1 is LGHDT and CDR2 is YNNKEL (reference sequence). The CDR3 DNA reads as TGTGCCAGCAGCAGAACATACAATCAGCCCCAGCATTTT. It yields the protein CASSRTYNQPQHF.

The CDR3 DNA follows: TGCAGTGCCAGGGCGAGAGGACGGGAGCGGAACACTGAAGCTTTCTTT. This gives the protein CSARARGRERNTEAFF. The chain joins TRBV20-1 to TRBJ1-1, with TRBD1 as a possible D gene (5 bases). V was pared by 6 bases and J by 1 base, with 21 bases between. The CDR3 spans 16 residues. Per germline, CDR1 DFQATT and CDR2 SNEGSKA (reference sequence).

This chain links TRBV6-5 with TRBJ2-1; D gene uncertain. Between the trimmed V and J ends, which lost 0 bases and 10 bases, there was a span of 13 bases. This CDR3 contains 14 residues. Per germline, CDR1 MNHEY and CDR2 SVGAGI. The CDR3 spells CASSYSNVRREQFF. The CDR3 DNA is TGTGCCAGCAGTTACTCGAACGTGCGTCGGGAGCAGTTCTTC.

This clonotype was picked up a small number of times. CDR3 in amino acids: CASSLVGSSYEQYF. Here the CDR3 DNA reads TGCGCCAGCAGCTTGGTTGGGAGTAGCTACGAGCAGTACTTC. The V and J genes are TRBV5-1 and TRBJ2-7, with TRBD2 as a possible D gene (5 bases). V was cut by 0 bases and J by 3 bases, with 10 bases left in between. CDR3 size: 14 residues. Germline values: CDR1 SGHRS, CDR2 YFSETQ. Full variable domain (outside the CDR3, taken from reference TRBV5-1 and TRBJ2-7): KAGVTQTPRYLIKTRGQQVTLSCSPISGHRSVSWYQQTPGQGLQFLFEYFSETQRNKGNFPGRFSGRQFSNSRSEMNVSTLELGDSALYLCASSLVGSSYEQYFGPGTRLTVT.

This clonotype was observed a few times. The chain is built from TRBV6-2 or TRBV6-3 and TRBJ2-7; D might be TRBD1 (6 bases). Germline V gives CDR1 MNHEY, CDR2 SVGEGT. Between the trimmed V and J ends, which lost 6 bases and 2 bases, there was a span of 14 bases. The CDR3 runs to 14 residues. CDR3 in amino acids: CASRPQGSPYEQYF. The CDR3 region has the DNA TGTGCCAGCAGACCCCAGGGGTCCCCCTACGAGCAGTACTTC.

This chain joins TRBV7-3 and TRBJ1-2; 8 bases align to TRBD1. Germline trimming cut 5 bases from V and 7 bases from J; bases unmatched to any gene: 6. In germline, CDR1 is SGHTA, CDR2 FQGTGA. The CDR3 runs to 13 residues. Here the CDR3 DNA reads TGTGCCAGCAGCCCAGGGGGCGCGATTGGCTACACCTTC. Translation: CASSPGGAIGYTF.

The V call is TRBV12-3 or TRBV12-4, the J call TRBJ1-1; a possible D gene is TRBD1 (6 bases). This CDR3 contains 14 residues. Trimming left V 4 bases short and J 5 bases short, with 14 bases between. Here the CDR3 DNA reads TGTGCCAGCAGTTCGCAGGGGAGTGGGACTGAAGCTTTCTTT. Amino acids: CASSSQGSGTEAFF.

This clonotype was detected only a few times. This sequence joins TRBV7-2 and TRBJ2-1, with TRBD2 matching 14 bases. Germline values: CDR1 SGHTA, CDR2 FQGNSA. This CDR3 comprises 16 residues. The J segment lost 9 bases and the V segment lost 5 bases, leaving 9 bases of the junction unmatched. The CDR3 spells CASSTPGLAGASEQFF. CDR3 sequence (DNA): TGTGCCAGCAGCACCCCGGGACTAGCGGGAGCAAGTGAGCAGTTCTTC.